Sequencing of this T cell receptor beta chain was carried out in a study of T cells in Graves' hyperthyroidism and ophthalmopathy (dated by TCRdb to the late 2010s). About the study as a whole: To identify distinguishing TCR V-J signatures, a discovery cohort of around 100 patients was used, comprising fewer than 45 with Graves' ophthalmopathy and about 59 with stable Graves' hyperthyroidism. An independent validation cohort of around 20 hyperthyroidism patients and more than 15 patients who later progressed to ophthalmopathy tested prospective prediction of ophthalmopathy. The approximately 98 discovery patients were randomly divided into training and test sets at a 7:3 ratio. In roughly six Graves' hyperthyroidism patients, the study also compared T-cell repertoires from thyroid tissue with T-cell repertoires from blood. Following sampling, methimazole starting at 30 mg daily was given to hyperthyroidism patients, and high-dose intravenous methylprednisolone was given to ophthalmopathy patients. According to the paper, TCR Vbeta CDR3 sequencing was carried out on approximately 140 peripheral blood samples, which came from around 43 ophthalmopathy, roughly 75 hyperthyroidism and around 17 progressor patients.

Graves' hyperthyroidism was defined as stable when no progression to ophthalmopathy occurred over 18 months of follow-up. Hyperthyroidism patients were newly diagnosed, had a disease duration of under 2 months, and were aged 18 to 65 years. Exclusion was applied to patients with uncontrolled infections, other autoimmune diseases, pregnancy or lactation. Clinical symptoms, serum thyroxine and TRAb, thyroid ultrasound, and orbital computed tomography formed the basis for the diagnoses. Total RNA was extracted with Trizol reagent, and quality was checked on an Agilent 2100 Bioanalyzer. Many counts were recorded for this clonotype. Its antigen remains unidentified. Base quality data are lacking; no much larger clone is found one base away. Amplification of TCR beta CDR3 regions was carried out from RNA transcripts. For the first round of RT-PCR on the TCR CDR3, the HTBI primer set was used together with the Qiagen OneStep RT-PCR kit. Libraries were constructed in a second round of multiplex PCR, after which size selection and purification were carried out. The libraries were sequenced on an Illumina HiSeq2000 using paired-end 100 bp reads. On the authors' methods: Raw data were processed with SOAPnuke, discarding reads with adapters, uncalled bases, mean Phred below 15, or no exact constant-primer or identifier match. High-quality paired reads were merged with COPE v1.2.5, and unique nucleotide sequences were defined as clonotypes. MiTCR v1.1 was used to align the clonotypes against IMGT TRBV, TRBD and TRBJ reference segments. The analysis was restricted to V-J combinations with a frequency above 0.0001, which together covered roughly 99% of the repertoires. The TCS score was defined as F50 (clonal expansion) divided by E x V (chaos), with BLOSUM62-based TCRdist calculated between CDR3 peptides within each V-J. Welch's t-statistics and random forest reduced fewer than 600 V-J features to roughly 13, which were used in a naive Bayes classifier (R e1071). Using fastp trimming at Q25 and MiXCR clonotype assembly, TCRdb reanalyzed the public sequencing data and kept in-frame beta chains. Each entry merges the rows of one CDR3 protein and shows their most common DNA and genes. These V and J calls are TCRdb output, not the study's own analysis. The sample contains approximately 590,000 distinct CDR3 sequences, 46% of them found a single time. Together, the top ten hold about 7.8% of the sample.

Here is what the overall study found, with its caveats: No statistical method was used to set the sample size in advance, and investigators knew the group allocation. A 13 V-J signature model separated ophthalmopathy from stable hyperthyroidism, with around 90% sensitivity and approximately 81% specificity in cross-validation and 80%/75% in testing. Most expanded thyroid clonotypes (frequency above 0.001) were also detected in blood, a finding suggesting that blood repertoires may reflect thyroid immune responses. In validation, progression to ophthalmopathy was predicted by the model with roughly 69% sensitivity and 72.22% specificity, a median of 6.5 months before onset.

CDR1 SNHLY and CDR2 FYNNEI were looked up in the germline V gene. Trimming at the junction amounts to 3 bases on V and 7 bases on J, and the germline ends lie 12 bases apart. The cysteine opens and the phenylalanine closes a CDR3 of 14 amino acids. Just the 42-base CDR3 DNA is kept, in frame starting at base 1. Sequenced sample: peripheral blood or thyroid tissue (not recorded which). The sequence is built from TRBV2 and TRBJ1-4; no D gene can be assigned with confidence. The TCR comes from a woman in her late teens or twenties with Graves' hyperthyroidism. Donor details come from another sample of the same person, matched by shared clones. The nucleotides are TGTGCCAGCAGTGATCAGCCGGGGAGTGAAAAACTGTTTTTT. This encodes CASSDQPGSEKLFF.